This T cell receptor beta chain was captured in a study of blood T cell repertoires in COVID-19. Study in general: Italy, Spain and the United States were the sources of the convalescent and acute COVID-19 samples. Sources were T cells, B-cell-depleted T cells, or PBMCs; the material itself was cDNA or gDNA.

Study processing details: Estimation of nucleated cell counts was performed using reference gene primer amplification. Profiled with immunoSEQ multiplex PCR; TCRdb holds only in-frame clones, not every one. V and J calls and clone size follow that table, whereas D and trimming were derived from the DNA. The sample comprises 70,000 to 95,000 clones, about 82% of which are singletons, and about 25% rests with the top ten. Germline V lookup: CDR1 LGHNA, CDR2 YSLEER. The trim removed 0 bases at V and 3 bases at J, leaving 4 bases unmatched. The CDR3 has 16 amino acids. Sequencing input: peripheral blood. The receptor was derived from a human donor in a cohort sampled during active COVID-19. The chain combines TRBV4-3 with TRBJ2-7; 11 nucleotides match TRBD1. The CDR3 DNA reads as TGCGCCAGCAGCCAAGACCGGACAGGGGGCCTCTACGAGCAGTACTTC. The encoded protein is CASSQDRTGGLYEQYF.